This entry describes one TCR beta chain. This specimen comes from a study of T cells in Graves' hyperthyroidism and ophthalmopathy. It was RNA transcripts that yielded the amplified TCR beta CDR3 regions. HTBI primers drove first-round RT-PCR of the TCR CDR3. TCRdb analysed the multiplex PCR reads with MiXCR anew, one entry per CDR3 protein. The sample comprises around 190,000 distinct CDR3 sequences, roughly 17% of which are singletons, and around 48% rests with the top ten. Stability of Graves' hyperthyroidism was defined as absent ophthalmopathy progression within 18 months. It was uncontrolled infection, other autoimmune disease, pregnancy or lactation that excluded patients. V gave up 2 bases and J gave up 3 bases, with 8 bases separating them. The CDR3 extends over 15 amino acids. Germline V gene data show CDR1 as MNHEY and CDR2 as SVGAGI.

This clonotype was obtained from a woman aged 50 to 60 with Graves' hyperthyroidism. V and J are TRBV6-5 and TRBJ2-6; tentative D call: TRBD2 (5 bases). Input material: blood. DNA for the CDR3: TGTGCCAGCAGTTACCGGGGTAGTGGGGCCAACGTCCTGACTTTC. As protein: CASSYRGSGANVLTF.